The 32 T cell receptor beta chains presented below share a single source sample, sequenced in a study of follicular helper T cells after annual influenza vaccination. The data were produced by immunoSEQ multiplex PCR, yet TCRdb's version contains in-frame clones alone and is incomplete. The sample carries about 9,300 clones, about 87% recorded once. Time point meaning: 2015-2016 season, pre-vaccination. The sequencing here drew on CXCR5+ CD38- circulating T follicular helper cells from blood, taken on the day of influenza vaccination. Subset specified: circulating Tfh, non-naive CD4+CXCR5+PD-1+ (ICOS+CD38+ or ICOS-CD38-). The receptors originated from an adult who received the influenza vaccine.

This sequence joins TRBV5-5 and TRBJ2-1; 15 bases fit TRBD2. Germline V gene lookup returns CDR1 SGHKS and CDR2 YYEKEE (reference sequence). The V segment lost 2 bases and the J segment 10 bases; nucleotides outside the gene matches: 7. There are 16 residues in the CDR3. The chain's CDR3 is CASSFGGTSGGREQFF. The CDR3 nucleotides read TGTGCCAGCAGCTTTGGCGGGACTAGCGGGGGGAGGGAGCAGTTCTTC. The full variable domain, completed using reference TRBV5-5 and TRBJ2-1, is DAGVTQSPTHLIKTRGQQVTLRCSPISGHKSVSWYQQVLGQGPQFIFQYYEKEERGRGNFPDRFSARQFPNYSSELNVNALLLGDSALYLCASSFGGTSGGREQFFGPGTRLTVL.

The chain carries TRBV7-2 and TRBJ2-3; maybe TRBD2 (5 bases). V was clipped by 5 bases and J by 7 bases, with 13 bases between them. The CDR3 loop spans 13 amino acids. The germline V gene encodes CDR1 SGHTA and CDR2 FQGNSA. CDR3 amino acids: CASSRLPGYTQYF. The DNA for the CDR3 is TGTGCCAGCAGCAGACTACCGGGGTATACGCAGTATTTT.

This clone was picked up one time. The chain joins TRBV5-6 to TRBJ1-2; TRBD1 might be the D (6 bases). The V end lost 0 bases, the J end lost 8 bases, and 14 bases lay between the germline ends. The CDR3 is 14 amino acids. Germline values: CDR1 SGHDT, CDR2 YYEEEE. The CDR3 DNA sequence: TGTGCCAGCAGCTTGGGCAGGGGATATGAGGGCTACACCTTC. This translates into CASSLGRGYEGYTF.

The chain links TRBV7-3 to TRBJ1-6; maybe TRBD1 (6 bases). Germline values: CDR1 SGHTA, CDR2 FQGTGA. The germline V and J ends were trimmed by 1 base and 8 bases, with 12 bases remaining between them. The length of the CDR3 is 15 residues. CDR3 coding DNA: TGTGCCAGCAGCTTAAATACAGGGCTATATTCACCCCTCCACTTT. Translating gives CASSLNTGLYSPLHF.

The J gene is TRBJ2-2, the V gene TRBV10-2; 8 bases agree with TRBD1. In germline, CDR1 is WSHSY, CDR2 SAAADI. Trimming took 7 bases from V and 2 from J; bases not matched to a gene: 3. There are 14 residues in the CDR3. The CDR3 spells CASKDRGNTGELFF. The DNA of the CDR3 is TGCGCCAGCAAAGACAGGGGTAACACCGGGGAGCTGTTTTTT.

The table lists this clone with a count of one. The DNA for the CDR3 is TGTGCTAGTGGTCAGTTCTCCACAGATACGCAGTATTTT. Its translation: CASGQFSTDTQYF. This chain joins TRBV12-5 and TRBJ2-3; D is ambiguous. Germline CDR1 and CDR2: LGHNT and FRNRAP. V was trimmed by 5 bases and J by 2 bases, leaving 8 bases between them. The CDR3 spans 13 residues.

The J gene is TRBJ1-1, the V gene TRBV7-6, with D tentatively TRBD1 (5 bases). Germline V gives CDR1 SGHVS, CDR2 FNYEAQ. With 2 bases removed from V and 2 bases from J, the gap between germline ends came to 6 bases. The length of the CDR3 is 13 residues. CDR3 sequence (DNA): TGTGCCAGCAGCTTACAGGGAAACACTGAAGCTTTCTTT. Translation gives CASSLQGNTEAFF.

CDR3 nucleotide sequence: TGTGCCAGCAGCCGGGACGGTAGCTCCTACGAGCAGTACTTC. Its protein is CASSRDGSSYEQYF. The chain combines TRBV7-2 with TRBJ2-7, with D perhaps matching TRBD1 or TRBD2 (5 bases each). The CDR3 has 14 residues. CDR1 is SGHTA and CDR2 is FQGNSA in the germline V gene. V shed 5 bases and J shed 0 bases, with 11 bases lying between them.

The rearrangement links TRBV7-9 to TRBJ1-4; D not resolved. Germline CDR1 and CDR2: SEHNR and FQNEAQ (reference sequence). The CDR3 covers 14 residues. V was cut by 5 bases and J by 0 bases, with 7 bases left in between. CDR3 in DNA: TGTGCCAGCAGCCCCGGCGCAACTAATGAAAAACTGTTTTTT. Translated: CASSPGATNEKLFF.

The V and J genes are TRBV4-3 and TRBJ1-1, with a tentative D call TRBD1 (5 bases). This CDR3 has 13 residues. CDR1 and CDR2 (germline): LGHNA, YSLEER. Between the trimmed V and J ends, which lost 2 bases and 7 bases, there was a span of 11 bases. In DNA, the CDR3 is TGCGCCAGCAGCCAACAGGGTCTCAGTGAAGCTTTCTTT. It translates to CASSQQGLSEAFF.

The chain employs TRBV30 and TRBJ2-2; a possible D gene is TRBD2 (5 bases). The V gene's germline CDR1 is GTSNPN and CDR2 SVGIG (reference sequence). This CDR3 spans 16 amino acids. The V gene lost 2 bases and the J gene lost 4 bases, with 17 bases spanning the gap. The CDR3 reads CAWSRGLVSGTGELFF. CDR3 sequence (DNA): TGTGCCTGGAGTCGAGGGTTAGTCTCTGGCACCGGGGAGCTGTTTTTT.

The V and J genes are TRBV10-3 and TRBJ2-5, with 8 bases aligning to TRBD1. Looked up from germline, CDR1 is ENHRY and CDR2 is SYGVKD. V lost 5 bases, J lost 4 bases, and 6 bases stayed unmatched. The CDR3 sequence is 14 residues long. In DNA, the CDR3 is TGTGCCATCAGTTTCCATGACAGGGGAGAGACCCAGTACTTC. It is translated as CAISFHDRGETQYF.

The chain recombines TRBV9 with TRBJ2-7, with 9 bases matching TRBD1. From germline, CDR1 is SGDLS and CDR2 YYNGEE. J gave up 2 bases and V 0 bases, and 6 bases lay outside the gene matches. This CDR3 has 16 residues. CDR3 coding DNA: TGTGCCAGCAGCGTAGGGACAGGGGCTTCGACCTACGAGCAGTACTTC. Translated, it gives CASSVGTGASTYEQYF.

The chain couples TRBV5-1 to TRBJ2-5, with D tentatively TRBD2 (6 bases). The CDR3 totals 14 residues. Trimming stripped 0 bases from V and 1 base from J, with 7 bases between. The germline CDR1 and CDR2 sequences are SGHRS and YFSETQ. In nucleotides, the CDR3 is TGCGCCAGCAGCTTGGGGGGACTCCAAGAGACCCAGTACTTC. It yields the protein CASSLGGLQETQYF.

The chain carries TRBV7-2 and TRBJ2-4, with 7 bases lining up with TRBD1. Looked up from germline, CDR1 is SGHTA and CDR2 is FQGNSA. This CDR3 is 14 amino acids long. V trimming: 3 bases; J trimming: 1 base; junction bases outside the gene matches: 0. As DNA, the CDR3 is TGTGCCAGCAGCTTGGACAGGGCCAAAAACATTCAGTACTTC. Protein: CASSLDRAKNIQYF.

The chain couples TRBV27 to TRBJ1-6; D perhaps matches TRBD1 (6 bases). There are 19 residues in the CDR3. Germline V gene lookup returns CDR1 MNHEY and CDR2 SMNVEV (reference sequence). V lost 2 bases to trimming and J lost 3 bases, with 20 bases between them. The CDR3 coding sequence is TGTGCCAGCAGTTTAGGGATACCGAACAGGGTTGGCTATAATTCACCCCTCCACTTT. Translation gives CASSLGIPNRVGYNSPLHF.

The chain carries TRBV5-1 and TRBJ2-3, with D possibly TRBD2 on 7 matching bases. CDR3 size: 16 residues. V was clipped by 0 bases and J by 2 bases, with 13 bases between them. CDR1 and CDR2 (germline): SGHRS, YFSETQ. The CDR3 is CASSLGGGTHTDTQYF. The CDR3 DNA reads TGCGCCAGCAGCTTGGGGGGGGGCACCCACACAGATACGCAGTATTTT.

The genes are TRBV19 and TRBJ2-7; tentative D call: TRBD1 (6 bases). CDR1 and CDR2 (germline): LNHDA, SQIVND (reference sequence). V was pared by 3 bases and J by 1 base, with 16 bases between. The CDR3 has 16 amino acids. DNA of the CDR3: TGTGCCAGTAGTATTTCCGGGACATCGAAATCCTACGAGCAGTACTTC. Protein sequence: CASSISGTSKSYEQYF.

The chain uses TRBV6-5 and TRBJ2-7; 7 bases match TRBD1. The V gene end was trimmed by 6 bases and the J gene end by 8 bases; junction bases not matched to a gene: 4. This CDR3 is 11 amino acids long. Germline V lookup: CDR1 MNHEY, CDR2 SVGAGI. CDR3 sequence reads: CASSQDRKQYF. In DNA form, the CDR3 reads TGTGCCAGCAGCCAGGACAGGAAGCAGTACTTC.

V is TRBV10-3 and J is TRBJ1-2; perhaps TRBD1 as D (5 bases). CDR1 and CDR2 from the germline V gene are ENHRY and SYGVKD. V lost 10 bases and J 4 bases, leaving 13 bases between the germline ends. The length of the CDR3 is 12 residues. The CDR3 here is CASSTGLYGYTF. In DNA, the CDR3 is TGTGCCAGCTCCACAGGCCTCTATGGCTACACCTTC.

This chain joins TRBV2 and TRBJ2-3, with D possibly being TRBD2 (7 bases). Trimming took off 8 bases at V and 0 bases at J, with 12 bases between the two ends. The germline V gene encodes CDR1 SNHLY and CDR2 FYNNEI. The CDR3 extends over 14 amino acids. The CDR3 DNA follows: TGTGCCAGCTCAAGGGGGGGGAGCACAGATACGCAGTATTTT. Protein sequence: CASSRGGSTDTQYF.

This chain connects TRBV7-3 to TRBJ1-1, with 9 bases identical to TRBD1. CDR3 length: 13 amino acids. Trimming at V came to 5 bases and at J to 8 bases, leaving 6 bases not matched to a gene. CDR1 and CDR2 (germline): SGHTA, FQGTGA. DNA for the CDR3: TGTGCCAGCAGCCTTTCGGGACAGGGCGAAGCTTTCTTT. Translation: CASSLSGQGEAFF.

This chain uses TRBV7-8 with TRBJ1-4; D is unresolved. This CDR3 is 12 amino acids long. Trimming left V 4 bases short and J 4 bases short, with 4 bases between. CDR1 SGHVS and CDR2 FQNEAQ come from the germline V gene. The CDR3 nucleotides read TGTGCCAGCAGCTCCCTTAATGAAAAACTGTTTTTT. It specifies CASSSLNEKLFF.

The chain combines TRBV6-5 with TRBJ1-1, with D perhaps matching TRBD1 (6 bases). CDR3 size: 14 residues. Trimming took off 3 bases at V and 4 bases at J, with 12 bases between the two ends. Germline V gives CDR1 MNHEY, CDR2 SVGAGI. In DNA, the CDR3 is TGTGCCAGCAGTTATGGACAGAGGGGCACTGAAGCTTTCTTT. This translates into CASSYGQRGTEAFF.

The CDR3: CASSETTVMNIQYF. Here the CDR3 DNA reads TGTGCCAGCAGTGAAACAACAGTTATGAACATTCAGTACTTC. The rearrangement links TRBV6-1 to TRBJ2-4; D not certain. CDR1 MNHNS and CDR2 SASEGT come from the germline V gene. The CDR3 sequence is 14 residues long. V was trimmed by 2 bases and J by 7 bases, leaving 12 bases between them.

The chain joins TRBV5-5 to TRBJ1-2; tentatively, D is TRBD1 (6 bases). V was clipped by 1 base and J by 0 bases, with 7 bases between them. Germline CDR1 and CDR2: SGHKS and YYEKEE (reference sequence). The CDR3 totals 14 residues. CDR3 nucleotides: TGTGCCAGCAGCTTGACAGGGACTAACTATGGCTACACCTTC. This codes for CASSLTGTNYGYTF.

This chain links TRBV11-2 with TRBJ1-1; D remains ambiguous. Trimming shortened V by 1 base and J by 8 bases, and 14 bases separated the two germline ends. Germline CDR1 is SGHAT and CDR2 is FQNNGV. CDR3 length: 14 amino acids. The CDR3 DNA is TGTGCCAGCAGCTTAGCAGGCGATTCGGGGGAAGCTTTCTTT. It yields the protein CASSLAGDSGEAFF. The full variable domain, in which reference TRBV11-2 and TRBJ1-1 provide the parts outside the CDR3, is EAGVAQSPRYKIIEKRQSVAFWCNPISGHATLYWYQQILGQGPKLLIQFQNNGVVDDSQLPKDRFSAERLKGVDSTLKIQPAKLEDSAVYLCASSLAGDSGEAFFGQGTRLTVV.

The V and J genes are TRBV11-2 and TRBJ1-1; D remains ambiguous. Trimming took off 2 bases at V and 0 bases at J, with 13 bases between the two ends. CDR1 SGHAT and CDR2 FQNNGV come from the germline V gene. The CDR3 contains 16 residues. CDR3: CASSLTQAWMNTEAFF. In DNA form, the CDR3 reads TGTGCCAGCAGCTTAACTCAGGCTTGGATGAACACTGAAGCTTTCTTT.

The V and J genes are TRBV5-4 and TRBJ2-5; 7 bases match TRBD2. V was pared by 0 bases and J by 5 bases, with 4 bases of the junction left unmatched. CDR3 length: 14 amino acids. Germline-derived CDR1 and CDR2 are SGHNT and YYREEE (reference sequence). CDR3 residues: CASSLGGGFETQYF. DNA for the CDR3: TGTGCCAGCAGCTTGGGGGGAGGGTTCGAGACCCAGTACTTC.

The gene calls are TRBV19 and TRBJ2-4; 7 nucleotides line up with TRBD2. CDR1 is LNHDA and CDR2 is SQIVND in the germline V gene (reference sequence). CDR3 length equals 17 residues. Trimming removed 3 bases from V and 3 bases from J; junction bases left unmatched: 11. The CDR3 is CASSIDGSPGGKNIQYF. CDR3 DNA sequence: TGTGCCAGTAGTATCGACGGCAGCCCGGGGGGCAAAAACATTCAGTACTTC. Based on the CDR3 plus reference TRBV19 and TRBJ2-4, the full variable domain is DGGITQSPKYLFRKEGQNVTLSCEQNLNHDAMYWYRQDPGQGLRLIYYSQIVNDFQKGDIAEGYSVSREKKESFPLTVTSAQKNPTAFYLCASSIDGSPGGKNIQYFGAGTRLSVL.

The V call is TRBV30, the J call TRBJ1-5, with D maybe TRBD1 (6 bases). Trimming took 4 bases from V and 3 from J, leaving 13 bases between them. This CDR3 contains 14 residues. Germline-derived CDR1 and CDR2 are GTSNPN and SVGIG (reference sequence). CDR3 sequence: CAWNSGGINQPQHF. For the CDR3, the DNA is TGTGCCTGGAATAGCGGGGGCATCAATCAGCCCCAGCATTTT.

The V and J genes are TRBV30 and TRBJ2-3; 7 positions agree with TRBD2. The CDR3 totals 13 residues. The junction had 4 bases not matched to a gene; V was cut back by 4 bases and J by 3 bases. The germline V gene encodes CDR1 GTSNPN and CDR2 SVGIG (reference sequence). The CDR3 sequence is CAWNKAGTDTQYF. CDR3 in DNA: TGTGCCTGGAATAAAGCGGGGACAGATACGCAGTATTTT.